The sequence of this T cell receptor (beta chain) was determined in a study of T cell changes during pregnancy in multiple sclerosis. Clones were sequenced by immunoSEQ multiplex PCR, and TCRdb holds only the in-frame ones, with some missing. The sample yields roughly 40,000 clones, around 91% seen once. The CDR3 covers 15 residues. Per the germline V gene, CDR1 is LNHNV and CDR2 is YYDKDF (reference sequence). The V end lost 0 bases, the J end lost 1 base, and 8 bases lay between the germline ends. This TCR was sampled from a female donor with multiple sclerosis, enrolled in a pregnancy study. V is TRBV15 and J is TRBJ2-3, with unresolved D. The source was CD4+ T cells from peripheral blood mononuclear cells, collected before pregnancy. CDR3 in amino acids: CATSRELPGTDTQYF. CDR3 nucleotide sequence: TGTGCCACCAGCAGAGAGCTACCGGGCACAGATACGCAGTATTTT.